Below, 18 T cell receptor beta chains from the same sample are listed, as sequenced in a study of immune characterization of retroperitoneal liposarcoma. TCRdb analysed the PCR reads with MiXCR anew, one entry per CDR3 protein. The table lists 2,500 to 3,500 distinct CDR3 sequences, 27% of them singletons. The sample comprised tumor tissue. The receptors derive from a female donor with retroperitoneal liposarcoma.

This chain links TRBV7-4 with TRBJ2-1; D might be TRBD2 (6 bases). Per the germline V gene, CDR1 is SGHVT and CDR2 is SQSDAQ. CDR3 length equals 14 residues. V was pared by 7 bases and J by 5 bases, with 15 bases between. The CDR3 protein is CASTFTGSDNEQFF. The CDR3 nucleotides are TGTGCCAGCACCTTTACCGGGAGTGACAATGAGCAGTTCTTC.

By proportion, this clonotype is medium-sized. V usage is TRBV12-3 or TRBV12-4 and J usage is TRBJ2-1, with TRBD2 identical over 9 bases. The CDR3 sequence is 15 residues long. The trim removed 7 bases at V and 4 bases at J, leaving 8 bases unmatched. CDR3 DNA sequence: TGTGCCAGCAAGCTTGGACTAGCGTATTACAATGAGCAGTTCTTC. This sequence encodes CASKLGLAYYNEQFF.

This clonotype was seen only a few times. This rearrangement joins TRBV6-1 to TRBJ2-1; unclear D gene. The J call could be wrong; TRBJ2-7 is a better fit for the DNA end. The germline V gene has CDR1 MNHNS and CDR2 SASEGT. The CDR3 spans 14 residues. CDR3 region: CASSEFYGSYEQYF. CDR3 sequence (DNA): TGTGCCAGCAGTGAATTTTACGGCTCCTACGAGCAGTACTTC.

The genes are TRBV6-1 and TRBJ2-5; perhaps TRBD2 as D (6 bases). This CDR3 is built from 15 residues. Trimming removed 4 bases from V and 5 bases from J, with 17 bases in between. Germline-derived CDR1 and CDR2 are MNHNS and SASEGT. The CDR3 protein is CASSAWAGLRETQYF. CDR3 DNA sequence: TGTGCCAGCAGTGCCTGGGCGGGACTCCGGGAGACCCAGTACTTC.

By sample share, this clonotype is medium-sized. The V and J genes are TRBV27 and TRBJ1-1; 9 nucleotides align to TRBD1. CDR1 and CDR2 from the germline V gene are MNHEY and SMNVEV (reference sequence). The CDR3 runs to 14 residues. V gave up 5 bases and J gave up 6 bases; unmatched junction bases: 7. The CDR3 loop is CASSITGTGSEAFF. In nucleotides, the CDR3 is TGTGCCAGCAGTATAACCGGGACAGGGTCTGAAGCTTTCTTT.

In this sample, this clonotype turned up a few times. The V call is TRBV6-1, the J call TRBJ2-5; 9 positions match TRBD1. TRBJ2-1 explains the end of the DNA better; the J call may be wrong. CDR1 is MNHNS, CDR2 SASEGT, per germline. The CDR3 contains 18 residues. In nucleotides, the CDR3 is TGTGCCAGCAGTTCGCCCCAAGGTTCAGGGACAGGGAAAGGTGAGCAGTTCTTC. It translates to CASSSPQGSGTGKGEQFF.

By proportion, this clonotype is large. The chain links TRBV11-2 to TRBJ2-3; 13 nucleotides match TRBD2. The CDR3 has 14 residues. With 3 bases clipped from V and 9 bases from J, the junction kept 3 bases outside the gene matches. Germline assignment: CDR1 SGHAT and CDR2 FQNNGV. The CDR3 spells CASSFRLAGGTQYF. DNA of the CDR3: TGTGCCAGCAGCTTCAGACTAGCGGGAGGCACGCAGTATTTT.

Relative to its sample, this clonotype is medium-sized. This chain connects TRBV6-1 to TRBJ1-1; 8 nucleotides align to TRBD1. After removal of 6 bases from V and 1 base from J, the junction contained 7 bases not matched to a gene. Per germline, CDR1 MNHNS and CDR2 SASEGT. This CDR3 comprises 15 residues. The CDR3 sequence: CASRDRVKQNTEAFF. DNA for the CDR3: TGTGCCAGCAGGGACAGGGTAAAGCAGAACACTGAAGCTTTCTTT.

This clonotype showed up just once. A single base separates this from a much larger clone, so it may be a read error. The chain has TRBV27 and TRBJ2-5, with no clear D. The J call is doubtful: the DNA matches TRBJ2-7 better. The CDR3 is 13 amino acids. In germline, CDR1 is MNHEY, CDR2 SMNVEV (reference sequence). CDR3 residues: CAGSFGEHYEQYF. CDR3 coding DNA: TGTGCCGGCAGTTTTGGTGAGCACTACGAGCAGTACTTC.

This clonotype is large by share. J is TRBJ2-7 and V is TRBV4-1; 12 bases are a match to TRBD2. The CDR3 is made up of 15 amino acids. Per germline, CDR1 MGHRA and CDR2 YSYEKL. Germline trimming cut 2 bases from V and 6 bases from J; bases unmatched to any gene: 5. Here the CDR3 DNA reads TGCGCCAGCAGCCAATCACTAGCGGGAGGAAGCGAGCAGTACTTC. It encodes CASSQSLAGGSEQYF.

The gene calls are TRBV20-1 and TRBJ1-1; no definite D call. This CDR3 contains 13 residues. Germline values: CDR1 DFQATT, CDR2 SNEGSKA (reference sequence). Trimming removed 4 bases from V and 0 bases from J, with 9 bases in between. CDR3: CSAKRNMNTEAFF. CDR3 sequence (DNA): TGCAGTGCTAAGAGGAACATGAACACTGAAGCTTTCTTT.

Only a few counts were recorded for this clonotype. V and J are TRBV27 and TRBJ2-2; D ambiguous. This CDR3 spans 13 amino acids. The ends were cut back, 4 bases at V and 3 bases at J, with 6 bases in the middle. Per the germline V gene, CDR1 is MNHEY and CDR2 is SMNVEV (reference sequence). The CDR3 sequence: CASSYPYTGELFF. DNA of the CDR3: TGTGCCAGCAGTTATCCTTACACCGGGGAGCTGTTTTTT.

In its sample, this clonotype ranks as medium-sized. CDR3 residues: CASRATSGQKRDEQFF. The DNA of the CDR3 is TGTGCCAGCAGAGCGACTAGCGGACAAAAACGGGATGAGCAGTTCTTC. The J gene is TRBJ2-1, the V gene TRBV6-1, with TRBD2 matching over 9 bases. With 6 bases clipped from V and 8 bases from J, the junction kept 14 bases outside the gene matches. CDR1 and CDR2 (germline): MNHNS, SASEGT. The CDR3 is 16 residues long.

This chain joins TRBV12-3 or TRBV12-4 and TRBJ2-2; the D gene is possibly TRBD1 (7 bases). Trimming removed 5 bases from V and 4 bases from J, with 17 bases in between. This CDR3 spans 16 amino acids. The CDR3 loop reads CASSPGGSGVTGELFF. For the CDR3, the DNA is TGTGCCAGCAGTCCAGGGGGGTCAGGGGTCACCGGGGAGCTGTTTTTT.

V gene TRBV10-1 combines with J gene TRBJ2-3; a weak D match, TRBD2 (6 bases). Germline V gives CDR1 WNHNN, CDR2 SYGVQD (reference sequence). This CDR3 region has 15 residues. With 3 bases removed from V and 5 bases from J, the gap between germline ends came to 15 bases. The CDR3 coding sequence is TGCGCCAGCAGTGACGGAGGGAAAGGGATAGATACGCAGTATTTT. Its translation: CASSDGGKGIDTQYF.

Comments on this clonotype: This may arise from a read error, as a much more abundant clone is one base away. The rearrangement links TRBV6-6 to TRBJ2-1; 8 bases align to TRBD2. This CDR3 has 13 residues. The J segment lost 10 bases and the V segment lost 7 bases, leaving 9 bases of the junction unmatched. Germline CDR1 is MNHNY and CDR2 is SVGAGI (reference sequence). CDR3 sequence: CASNLAGSYEQFF. The CDR3 DNA is TGTGCCAGCAATCTAGCGGGCTCCTACGAGCAGTTCTTC.

The CDR3 bases are TGTGCCACGAGGGAGGGGTGGAATGAGCAGTTCTTC. This gives the protein CATREGWNEQFF. V is TRBV6-1 and J is TRBJ2-1; 7 nucleotides match TRBD2. The CDR3 is made up of 12 amino acids. The germline V gene encodes CDR1 MNHNS and CDR2 SASEGT. V gave up 10 bases and J gave up 7 bases; unmatched junction bases: 7.

This clonotype is medium-sized within its sample. J is TRBJ2-5 and V is TRBV27; 7 nucleotides line up with TRBD1. The DNA matches TRBJ2-7 better at its end, which makes the J call doubtful. The CDR3 extends over 13 amino acids. Germline values: CDR1 MNHEY, CDR2 SMNVEV (reference sequence). CDR3 nucleotides: TGTGCCAGCAGTTCCACAGGGGCCTACGAGCAGTACTTC. This encodes CASSSTGAYEQYF.